The 2 T cell receptor beta chains below were found in one sample sequenced in a study of blood T cell repertoires in COVID-19. Sequencing was performed with immunoSEQ multiplex PCR; in TCRdb, only in-frame clones are kept and a portion is missing. The table shows roughly 65,000 clones, with 60% to 85% occurring only once. Material for sequencing was peripheral blood. These receptors originate from a human donor in a cohort sampled during active COVID-19.

CDR3 residues: CASSLQGLDRNEQFF. The CDR3 nucleotides read TGTGCCAGCAGCTTACAGGGGTTGGACAGGAATGAGCAGTTCTTC. The V call is TRBV7-2, the J call TRBJ2-1; the match to TRBD1 covers 7 bases. Germline V gene data show CDR1 as SGHTA and CDR2 as FQGNSA. This CDR3 has 15 residues. The trim removed 2 bases at V and 7 bases at J, leaving 8 bases unmatched.

For the CDR3, the DNA is TGTGCCAGCAGTCGCATCCAAGAGACCCAGTACTTC. Translated: CASSRIQETQYF. The chain combines TRBV6-6 with TRBJ2-5; D ambiguous. This CDR3 region has 12 residues. The V end was cut by 5 bases, the J end by 1 base, with 5 bases between. The germline gives CDR1 MNHNY, CDR2 SVGAGI (reference sequence).